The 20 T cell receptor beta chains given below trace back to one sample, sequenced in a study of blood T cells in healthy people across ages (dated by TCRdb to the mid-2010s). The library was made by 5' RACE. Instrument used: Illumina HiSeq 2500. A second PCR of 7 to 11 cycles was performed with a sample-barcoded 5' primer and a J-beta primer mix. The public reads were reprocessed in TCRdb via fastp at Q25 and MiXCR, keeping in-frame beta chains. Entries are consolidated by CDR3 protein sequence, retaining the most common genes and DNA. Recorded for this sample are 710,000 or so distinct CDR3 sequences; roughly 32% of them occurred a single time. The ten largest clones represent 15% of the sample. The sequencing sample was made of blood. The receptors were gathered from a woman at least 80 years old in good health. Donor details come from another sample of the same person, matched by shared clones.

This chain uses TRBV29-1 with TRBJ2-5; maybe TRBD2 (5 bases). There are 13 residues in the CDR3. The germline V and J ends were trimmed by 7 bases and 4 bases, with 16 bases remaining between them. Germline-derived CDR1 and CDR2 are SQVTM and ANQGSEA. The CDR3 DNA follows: TGCAGCGCTGAGGAGGACCCGTTAGAGACCCAGTACTTC. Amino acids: CSAEEDPLETQYF.

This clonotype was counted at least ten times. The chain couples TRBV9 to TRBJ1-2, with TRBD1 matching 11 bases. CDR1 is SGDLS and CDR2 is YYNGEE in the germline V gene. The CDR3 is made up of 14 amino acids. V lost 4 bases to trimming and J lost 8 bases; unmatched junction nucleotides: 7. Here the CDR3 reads CASSPDRGRRGYTF. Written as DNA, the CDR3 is TGTGCCAGCAGCCCGGACAGGGGGCGAAGAGGCTACACCTTC. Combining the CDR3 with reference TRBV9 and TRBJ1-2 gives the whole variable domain DSGVTQTPKHLITATGQRVTLRCSPRSGDLSVYWYQQSLDQGLQFLIQYYNGEERAKGNILERFSAQQFPDLHSELNLSSLELGDSALYFCASSPDRGRRGYTFGSGTRLTVV.

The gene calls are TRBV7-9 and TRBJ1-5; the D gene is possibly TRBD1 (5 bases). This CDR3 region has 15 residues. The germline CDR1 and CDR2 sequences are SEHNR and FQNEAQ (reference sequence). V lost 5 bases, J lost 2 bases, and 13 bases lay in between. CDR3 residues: CASSPSVGGNQPQHF. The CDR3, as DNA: TGTGCCAGCAGCCCCTCGGTGGGGGGCAATCAGCCCCAGCATTTT.

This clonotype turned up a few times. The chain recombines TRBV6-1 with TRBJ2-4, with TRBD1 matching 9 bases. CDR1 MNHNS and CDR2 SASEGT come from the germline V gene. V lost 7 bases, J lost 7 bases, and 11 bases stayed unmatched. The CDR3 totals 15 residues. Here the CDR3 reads CASTITTGGLNIQYF. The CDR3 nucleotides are TGTGCCAGCACTATTACAACAGGGGGCTTGAACATTCAGTACTTC.

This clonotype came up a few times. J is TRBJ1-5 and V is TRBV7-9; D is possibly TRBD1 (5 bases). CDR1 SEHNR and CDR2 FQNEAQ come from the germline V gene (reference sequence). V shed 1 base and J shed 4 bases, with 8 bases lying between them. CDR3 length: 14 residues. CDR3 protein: CASSLGGWNQPQHF. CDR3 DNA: TGTGCCAGCAGCTTAGGGGGGTGGAATCAGCCCCAGCATTTT.

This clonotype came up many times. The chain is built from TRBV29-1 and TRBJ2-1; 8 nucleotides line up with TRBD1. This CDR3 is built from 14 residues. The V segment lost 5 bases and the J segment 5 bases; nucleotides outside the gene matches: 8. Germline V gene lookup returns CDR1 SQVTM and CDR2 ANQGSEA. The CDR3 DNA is TGCAGCGTTCGGACAGGGAGGTCGAACAATGAGCAGTTCTTC. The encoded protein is CSVRTGRSNNEQFF.

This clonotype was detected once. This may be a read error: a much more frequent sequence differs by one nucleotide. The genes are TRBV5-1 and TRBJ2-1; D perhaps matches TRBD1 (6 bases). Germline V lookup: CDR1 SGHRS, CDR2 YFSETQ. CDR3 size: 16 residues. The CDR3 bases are TGCGCCAGCAGCTTGGCGGGACAAAACTCCTACAATGGGCAGTTCTTC. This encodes CASSLAGQNSYNGQFF.

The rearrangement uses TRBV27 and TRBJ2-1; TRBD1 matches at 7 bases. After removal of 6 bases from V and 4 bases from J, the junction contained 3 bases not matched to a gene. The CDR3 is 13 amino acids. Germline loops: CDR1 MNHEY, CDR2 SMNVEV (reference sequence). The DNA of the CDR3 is TGTGCCAGCAGGTACAGGGGTTACAATGAGCAGTTCTTC. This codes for CASRYRGYNEQFF.

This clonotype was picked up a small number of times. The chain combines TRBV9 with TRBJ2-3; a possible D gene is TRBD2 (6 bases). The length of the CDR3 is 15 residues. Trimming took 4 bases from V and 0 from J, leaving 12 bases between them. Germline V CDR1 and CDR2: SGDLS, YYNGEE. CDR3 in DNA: TGTGCCAGCAGCCGGGGACTGCCTAGCACAGATACGCAGTATTTT. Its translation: CASSRGLPSTDTQYF. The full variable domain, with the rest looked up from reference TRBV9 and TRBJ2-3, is DSGVTQTPKHLITATGQRVTLRCSPRSGDLSVYWYQQSLDQGLQFLIQYYNGEERAKGNILERFSAQQFPDLHSELNLSSLELGDSALYFCASSRGLPSTDTQYFGPGTRLTVL.

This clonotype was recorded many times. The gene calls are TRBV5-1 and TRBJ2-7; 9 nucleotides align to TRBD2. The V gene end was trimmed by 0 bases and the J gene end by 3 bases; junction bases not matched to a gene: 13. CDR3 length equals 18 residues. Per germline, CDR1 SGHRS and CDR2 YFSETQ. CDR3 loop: CASSLVDSGGANIYEQYF. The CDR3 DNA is TGCGCCAGCAGCTTGGTGGATAGCGGGGGAGCCAACATCTACGAGCAGTACTTC. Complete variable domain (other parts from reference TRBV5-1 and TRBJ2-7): KAGVTQTPRYLIKTRGQQVTLSCSPISGHRSVSWYQQTPGQGLQFLFEYFSETQRNKGNFPGRFSGRQFSNSRSEMNVSTLELGDSALYLCASSLVDSGGANIYEQYFGPGTRLTVT.

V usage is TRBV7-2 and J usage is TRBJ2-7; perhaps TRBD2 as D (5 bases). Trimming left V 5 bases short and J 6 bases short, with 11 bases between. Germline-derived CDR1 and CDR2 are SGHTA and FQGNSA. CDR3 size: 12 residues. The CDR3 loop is CASSLNGGEQYF. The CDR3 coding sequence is TGTGCCAGCAGCCTAAATGGAGGCGAGCAGTACTTC.

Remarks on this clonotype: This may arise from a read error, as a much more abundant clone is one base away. This CDR3 is CASSPAVGGPNEQFF. DNA for the CDR3: TGTGCCAGCAGCCCCGCAGTGGGGGGGCCCAATGAGCAGTTCTTC. The chain recombines TRBV3-1 with TRBJ2-1; D might be TRBD2 (7 bases). The CDR3 loop spans 15 amino acids. Trimming stripped 4 bases from V and 6 bases from J, with 16 bases between. The germline CDR1 and CDR2 sequences are LGHDT and YNNKEL (reference sequence).

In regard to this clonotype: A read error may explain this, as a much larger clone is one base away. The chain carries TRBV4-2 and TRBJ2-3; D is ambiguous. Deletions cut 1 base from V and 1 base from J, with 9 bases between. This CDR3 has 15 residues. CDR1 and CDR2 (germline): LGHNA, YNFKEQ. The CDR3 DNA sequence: TGTGCCAGCAGCCAAGCGACTCCCGGCACAGATACGCAGTATTTT. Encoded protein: CASSQATPGTDTQYF.

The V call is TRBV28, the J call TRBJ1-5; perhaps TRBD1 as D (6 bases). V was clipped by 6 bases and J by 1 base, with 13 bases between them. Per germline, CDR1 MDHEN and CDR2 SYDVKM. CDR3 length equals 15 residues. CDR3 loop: CASRMQGWSNQPQHF. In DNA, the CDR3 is TGTGCCAGCAGAATGCAGGGGTGGAGCAATCAGCCCCAGCATTTT.

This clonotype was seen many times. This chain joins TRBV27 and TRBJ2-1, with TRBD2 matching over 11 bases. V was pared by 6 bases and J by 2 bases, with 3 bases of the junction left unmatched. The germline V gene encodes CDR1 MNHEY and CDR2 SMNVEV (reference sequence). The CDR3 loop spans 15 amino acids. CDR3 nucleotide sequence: TGTGCCAGCAGCTCTAGCGGGGGGCCCTACAATGAGCAGTTCTTC. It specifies CASSSSGGPYNEQFF.

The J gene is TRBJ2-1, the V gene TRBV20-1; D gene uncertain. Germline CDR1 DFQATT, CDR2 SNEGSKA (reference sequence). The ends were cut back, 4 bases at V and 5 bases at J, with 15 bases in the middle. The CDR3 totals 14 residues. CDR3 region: CSAIGAGRDNEQFF. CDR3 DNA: TGCAGTGCTATAGGAGCTGGAAGGGACAATGAGCAGTTCTTC.

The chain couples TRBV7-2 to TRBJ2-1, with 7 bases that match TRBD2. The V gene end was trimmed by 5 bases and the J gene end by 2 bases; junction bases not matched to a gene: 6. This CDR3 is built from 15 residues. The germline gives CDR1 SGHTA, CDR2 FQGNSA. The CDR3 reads CASSPLAAAYNEQFF. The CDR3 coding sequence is TGTGCCAGCAGCCCTCTAGCGGCAGCCTACAATGAGCAGTTCTTC.

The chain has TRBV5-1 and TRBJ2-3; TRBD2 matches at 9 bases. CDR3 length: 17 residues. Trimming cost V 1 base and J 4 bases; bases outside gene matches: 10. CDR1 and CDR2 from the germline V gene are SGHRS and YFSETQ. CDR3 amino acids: CASSLSSGGGAPDTQYF. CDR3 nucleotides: TGCGCCAGCAGCTTGTCCTCGGGCGGGGGGGCACCAGATACGCAGTATTTT.

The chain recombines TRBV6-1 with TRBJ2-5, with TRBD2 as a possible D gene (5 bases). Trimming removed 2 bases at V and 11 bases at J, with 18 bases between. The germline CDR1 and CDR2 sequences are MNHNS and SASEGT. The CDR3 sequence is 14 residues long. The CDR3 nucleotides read TGTGCCAGCAGTGAACAGGACTTGGGGAATGAGCAGTACTTC. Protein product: CASSEQDLGNEQYF.

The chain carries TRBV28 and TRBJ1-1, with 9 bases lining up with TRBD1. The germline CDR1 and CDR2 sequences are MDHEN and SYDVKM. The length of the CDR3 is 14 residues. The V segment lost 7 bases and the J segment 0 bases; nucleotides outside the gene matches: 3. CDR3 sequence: CASMGTGMNTEAFF. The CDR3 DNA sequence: TGTGCCAGCATGGGGACAGGGATGAACACTGAAGCTTTCTTT.